This is a list of T cell receptor beta chains from one sample in a study of T cell changes during pregnancy in multiple sclerosis. The table came from immunoSEQ multiplex PCR; TCRdb's copy has only in-frame clones and leaves some out. In the table there are fewer than 45,000 clones, around 90% of which are singletons. The material was CD4+ T cells from peripheral blood mononuclear cells, obtained in the third trimester of pregnancy. The source is a female donor in good health, enrolled as a control in a pregnancy study. CDR3s include the opening cysteine and the closing phenylalanine or tryptophan. D genes are given only for firm matches. Clone sizes are given selectively: once, few, many, or a class where the clone is expanded.

j_call clone_size v_call d_call cdr3_nt cdr3_aa
TRBJ1-2 once TRBV7-9 - TGTGCCAGCAGCGCTTCCTCGGGGGCTAACTATGGCTACACCTTC CASSASSGANYGYTF
TRBJ2-7 - TRBV25-1 - TGTGCCAGCAGTTACGGGGCGGGACCGTCCTACGAGCAGTACTTC CASSYGAGPSYEQYF
TRBJ1-6 - TRBV6-1 - TGTGCCAGCAGTGAAGCAGGGGTATTCGATAATTCACCCCTCCACTTT CASSEAGVFDNSPLHF
TRBJ2-3 - TRBV11-2 TRBD2 TGTGCCAGCAGCCCCTTGGGCGGGAGTCGGGCAGATACGCAGTATTTT CASSPLGGSRADTQYF
TRBJ2-1 - TRBV7-2 - TGTGCCAGCACGGGATTCAATGAGCAGTTCTTC CASTGFNEQFF
TRBJ2-1 few TRBV5-4 TRBD2 TGTGCCAGCAGCCGCGCCGGGACTAGCATCAATGAGCAGTTCTTC CASSRAGTSINEQFF
TRBJ2-7 - TRBV2 - TGTGCCAGCAGTTTCGGAGCGTTCTCCTACGAGCAGTACTTC CASSFGAFSYEQYF
TRBJ2-7 - TRBV19 - TGTGCCAGTAGTATCTTCGGCAGGGACGAGCAGTACTTC CASSIFGRDEQYF
TRBJ2-3 - TRBV7-2 - TGTGCCAGCAGCCCGACACCTCTCGACACAGATACGCAGTATTTT CASSPTPLDTDTQYF
TRBJ2-5 - TRBV9 TRBD2 TGTGCCAGCAGCGACCCCCTCGCGGGGGGCGGGGAGACCCAGTACTTC CASSDPLAGGGETQYF
TRBJ1-4 - TRBV28 - TGTGCCAGCAGACCTCAGGGAGGGAGTGAAAAACTGTTTTTT CASRPQGGSEKLFF
TRBJ2-5 - TRBV5-1 - TGCGCCAGCAGCTTGGGGGCCCTTTCTTCCGGAGAGACCCAGTACTTC CASSLGALSSGETQYF
TRBJ2-3 - TRBV11-3 - TGTGCCAGCAGCCCCAGGGGATGGTCAGATACGCAGTATTTT CASSPRGWSDTQYF
TRBJ2-3 - TRBV10-3 - TGTGCCATCAGTGTAATTGCAGATACGCAGTATTTT CAISVIADTQYF
TRBJ2-1 - TRBV7-9 - TGTGCCAGCAGCCGGCCGAGGGCTAGCGCAAAATACAATGAGCAGTTCTTC CASSRPRASAKYNEQFF
TRBJ2-7 - TRBV19 TRBD1 TGTGCCAGTAGTACAGCCTCAGGACAGGGCGCCTACGAGCAGTACTTC CASSTASGQGAYEQYF
TRBJ1-3 - TRBV30 TRBD1 TGTGCCTGGTCACGCCGGGACAGAAAAGGAAACACCATATATTTT CAWSRRDRKGNTIYF
TRBJ2-5 many TRBV7-8 - TGTGCCAGCAGCTTAGCCCGTCCAGGGGCGCACCGCGAGACCCAGTACTTC CASSLARPGAHRETQYF
TRBJ1-2 - TRBV29-1 - TGCAGCGTTGAAAATTGGGGGCGAGGGGCCCATGGCTACACCTTC CSVENWGRGAHGYTF
TRBJ1-1 - TRBV6-5 - TGTGCCAGCAGTTCACGACAGGCGATGAACACTGAAGCTTTCTTT CASSSRQAMNTEAFF